This T cell receptor beta chain was found in a study of blood T cell repertoires in COVID-19. Study details: COVID-19 samples, acute and convalescent, were from the United States, Italy and Spain. PBMCs, B-cell-depleted T cells, or T cells provided the cDNA or gDNA that made up the material.

Per the authors' pipeline: Amplification from reference gene primers served as the basis for estimated nucleated cell counts. Clones were read by immunoSEQ multiplex PCR, and TCRdb kept only the in-frame ones, dropping some. V, J and clone size were drawn from that table, and D and trimming were deduced from the DNA. This table has 390,000 or so clones, around 90% appearing once. This clonotype was sampled from a man younger than 35 with active or convalescent COVID-19. The source material was peripheral blood.

The CDR3 sequence: CASFFGGTDTQYF. CDR3 bases: TGTGCCAGCTTCTTCGGGGGGACAGATACGCAGTATTTT. The V call is TRBV6-5, the J call TRBJ2-3; TRBD2 agrees at 7 bases. After removal of 8 bases from V and 3 bases from J, the junction contained 5 bases not matched to a gene. The length of the CDR3 is 13 residues. Germline CDR1 and CDR2: MNHEY and SVGAGI.